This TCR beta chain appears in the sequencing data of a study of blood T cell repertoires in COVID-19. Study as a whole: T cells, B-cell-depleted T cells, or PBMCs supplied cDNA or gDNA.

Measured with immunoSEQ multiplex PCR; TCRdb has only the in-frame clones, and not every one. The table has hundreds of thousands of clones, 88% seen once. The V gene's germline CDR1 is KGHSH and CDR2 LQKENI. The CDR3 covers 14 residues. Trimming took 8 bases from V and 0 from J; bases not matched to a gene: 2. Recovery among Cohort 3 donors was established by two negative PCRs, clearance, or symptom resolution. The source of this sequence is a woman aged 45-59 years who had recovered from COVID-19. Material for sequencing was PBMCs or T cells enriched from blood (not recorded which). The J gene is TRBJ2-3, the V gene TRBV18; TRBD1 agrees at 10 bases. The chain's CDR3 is CASRQGASTDTQYF. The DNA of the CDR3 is TGTGCCAGCCGACAGGGGGCGAGCACAGATACGCAGTATTTT.